Listed below are T cell receptor beta chains from one sample, sequenced in a study of blood T cell repertoires in COVID-19. The protocol was immunoSEQ multiplex PCR, while the TCRdb copy is restricted to in-frame clones and leaves out a portion. Altogether 150,000 to 160,000 clones are present, 75% to 85% being singletons, with the ten largest covering over 10%. Sequenced input: peripheral blood. All receptors come from a woman aged 55-75 years with COVID-19, enrolled during active disease. The CDR3 runs from the conserved cysteine through the conserved F or W. D genes are given only for firm matches. The listing skips clone size in some rows; elsewhere it reads once, few, many or a size class.

v_call	d_call	j_call	clone_size	cdr3_nt	cdr3_aa
TRBV5-6	TRBD2	TRBJ2-1	.	TGTGCCAGCAGTAGACTAGCGGGAGATGAGCAGTTCTTC	CASSRLAGDEQFF
TRBV2	TRBD1	TRBJ1-2	.	TGTGCCAGTAATGGCCTGGGGACAGCCTATGGCTACACCTTC	CASNGLGTAYGYTF
TRBV9	TRBD1	TRBJ1-2	.	TGTGCCAGCAGCCCCGACAGGGGGGCAACAATTATTAACTATGGCTACACCTTC	CASSPDRGATIINYGYTF
TRBV5-1	TRBD1	TRBJ1-4	.	TGCGCCAGCAGCTTGGAGCACGGACAGGGGGCGCACCGTGAAAAACTGTTTTTT	CASSLEHGQGAHREKLFF
TRBV3-1/TRBV3-2	TRBD2	TRBJ2-1	.	TGTGCCAGCAGCCAATGGACGACTAGCGGGTTGTACAATGAGCAGTTCTTC	CASSQWTTSGLYNEQFF
TRBV12-5	TRBD1	TRBJ1-3	.	TGTGCTAGTGGTTTGGGACAGGGGGGACTGAGAAACACCATATATTTT	CASGLGQGGLRNTIYF
TRBV10-3	.	TRBJ2-5	.	TGTGCCATCAGTGATCAAGCGGTGGAAGAGACCCAGTACTTC	CAISDQAVEETQYF
TRBV11-3	TRBD2	TRBJ2-3	.	TGTGCCAGCAGCATTAGCGGGAGGGCCGCAGATACGCAGTATTTT	CASSISGRAADTQYF
TRBV5-5	.	TRBJ2-3	.	TGTGCCAGCAGCTTGACAGGGTCATCGCTACTTTTT	CASSLTGSSLLF
TRBV11-1	TRBD1	TRBJ1-6	.	TGTGCCAGCAGCGGGGGACAGGGGGCGCGCAATTCACCCCTCCACTTT	CASSGGQGARNSPLHF
TRBV6-1	TRBD1	TRBJ1-3	.	TGTGCCAGCAGTGAACTGGGACAGCTCTACTCTGGAAACACCATATATTTT	CASSELGQLYSGNTIYF
TRBV4-1	TRBD1	TRBJ2-1	.	TGCGCCAGCAGCTCTCTAGGACAGGGGGCTAATATGAATGAGCAGTTCTTC	CASSSLGQGANMNEQFF
TRBV9	TRBD2	TRBJ2-1	.	TGTGCCAGCAGCGTTACTAGCGGGAGTAACTATGAGCAGTTCTTC	CASSVTSGSNYEQFF
TRBV9	.	TRBJ1-6	.	TGTGCCAGCAGCGTAGACAGCACCAATTCACCCCTCCACTTT	CASSVDSTNSPLHF
TRBV4-1	TRBD1	TRBJ1-2	.	TGCGCCAGCAGCCAAGAGCAGGGGGTTGACTATGGCTACACCTTC	CASSQEQGVDYGYTF
TRBV10-1	TRBD2	TRBJ2-3	once	TGCGCCAGCAGTGATAGCGGGAGCACAGATACGCAGTATTTT	CASSDSGSTDTQYF
TRBV9	.	TRBJ2-3	.	TGTGCCAGCAGCGTAGGGTACTCTCGAACCAGCACAGATACGCAGTATTTT	CASSVGYSRTSTDTQYF
TRBV4-1	.	TRBJ1-2	.	TGCGCCAGCAGCCCCGAGCGGGGACAAATGGATGGCTACACCTTC	CASSPERGQMDGYTF
TRBV5-1	.	TRBJ1-2	.	TGCGCCAGCAGTACCCAGGGAGGGGGAGGCTATGGCTACACCTTC	CASSTQGGGGYGYTF
TRBV29-1	TRBD1	TRBJ2-7	.	TGCAGCGGGGGGACAGGGCTGGGAGAGCAGTACTTC	CSGGTGLGEQYF
TRBV7-2	TRBD1	TRBJ1-2	once	TGTGCCAGCAGCATACCAGGACAGGGGGTAGTTGGCTACACCTTC	CASSIPGQGVVGYTF
TRBV7-9	TRBD1	TRBJ1-1	.	TGTGCCAGCAGCTTAGAGACAGGGGGAGCTTTCTTT	CASSLETGGAFF
TRBV6-5	TRBD2	TRBJ2-7	.	TGTGCCAGCAGTTTACTAGCGGTAAGCTCCTACGAGCAGTACTTC	CASSLLAVSSYEQYF
TRBV7-3	TRBD2	TRBJ2-1	.	TGTGCCAGCAGCACCACTAGCGGGGCGTACAATGAGCAGTTCTTC	CASSTTSGAYNEQFF
TRBV15	TRBD1	TRBJ1-4	.	TGTGCCACCAGCAGAGTCCAGGGGGCGCGGGTTGAAAAACTGTTTTTT	CATSRVQGARVEKLFF
TRBV5-4	TRBD2	TRBJ2-6	.	TGTGCCAGCAGCAGAATGACTAGCGGAACTTCCCTGGGTGCCAACGTCCTGACTTTC	CASSRMTSGTSLGANVLTF
TRBV11-3	TRBD1	TRBJ1-1	.	TGTGCCAGCGGACAGGGACGGACTGAAGCTTTCTTT	CASGQGRTEAFF
TRBV5-8	.	TRBJ1-6	.	TGTGCCAGCAGCCCCTCAGGGCAGGGAGGTAATTCACCCCTCCACTTT	CASSPSGQGGNSPLHF
TRBV2	TRBD2	TRBJ2-3	.	TGTGCCAGCAGCGCGGGAGGGATAGATACGCAGTATTTT	CASSAGGIDTQYF
TRBV11-1	TRBD1	TRBJ1-1	once	TGTGCCAGCAGCCGGACAGGGTTGAACACTGAAGCTTTCTTT	CASSRTGLNTEAFF
TRBV19	.	TRBJ1-1	.	TGTGCCAGTAGTAAGGACTCGGACACTGAAGCTTTCTTT	CASSKDSDTEAFF
TRBV7-2	.	TRBJ2-5	.	TGTGCCAGCAGCCCCGGGAACCGTCCGTACCAAGAGACCCAGTACTTC	CASSPGNRPYQETQYF
TRBV6-1	TRBD1	TRBJ2-3	.	TGTGCCAGCAGTGAAGCATGGACAGGGAAGGAATCAGATACGCAGTATTTT	CASSEAWTGKESDTQYF
TRBV5-1	TRBD2	TRBJ2-3	.	TGCGCCAGCAGCGCGGGAGGGGATACGCAGTATTTT	CASSAGGDTQYF
TRBV29-1	.	TRBJ1-2	.	TGCAGCGTTGAAGATAGTGGAGGGGTCAACACCTTC	CSVEDSGGVNTF
TRBV5-1	.	TRBJ1-1	.	TGCGCCAGCAGCTTGGAAGGGGCGCAAACTGAAGCTTTCTTT	CASSLEGAQTEAFF
TRBV4-1	.	TRBJ1-1	.	TGCGCCAGCAGCAATTCCCATGTCGCTTTCTTT	CASSNSHVAFF
TRBV14	TRBD1	TRBJ1-1	.	TGTGCCAGCAGCCAAAGGACAGGGAGGAACACTGAAGCTTTCTTT	CASSQRTGRNTEAFF
TRBV11-3	.	TRBJ1-1	.	TGTGCCAGCAGCCCCTCCAGGGGAGCGAACACTGAAGCTTTCTTT	CASSPSRGANTEAFF
TRBV5-4	.	TRBJ1-2	.	TGTGCCAGCAGCCGCGTCCGGCCTTCGGGGAGTGGCTACACCTTC	CASSRVRPSGSGYTF
TRBV3-1/TRBV3-2	TRBD1	TRBJ1-2	.	TGTGCCAGCAGCCATTGGGAGGGACAGGGACATGGCTACACCTTC	CASSHWEGQGHGYTF
TRBV7-7	TRBD2	TRBJ2-1	.	TGTGCCAGCAGCCCTCAGCGGGGGGATTACAATGAGCAGTTCTTC	CASSPQRGDYNEQFF
TRBV5-1	.	TRBJ1-4	.	TGCGCCAGCAGGCTGAACAGGGATCTGGAAAAACTGTTTTTT	CASRLNRDLEKLFF